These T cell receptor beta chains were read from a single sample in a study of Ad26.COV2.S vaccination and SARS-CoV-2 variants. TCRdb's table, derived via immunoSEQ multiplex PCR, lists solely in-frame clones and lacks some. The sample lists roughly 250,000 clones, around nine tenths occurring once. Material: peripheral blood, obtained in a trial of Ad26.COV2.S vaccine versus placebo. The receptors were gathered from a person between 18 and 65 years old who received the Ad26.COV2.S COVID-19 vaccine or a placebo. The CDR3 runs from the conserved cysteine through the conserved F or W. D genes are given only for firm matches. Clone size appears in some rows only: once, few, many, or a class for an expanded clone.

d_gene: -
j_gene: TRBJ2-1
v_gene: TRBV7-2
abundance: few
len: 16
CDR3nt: TGTGCCAGCAGCTTTATTACGGGAAGCTCCTACAATGAGCAGTTCTTC
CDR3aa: CASSFITGSSYNEQFF

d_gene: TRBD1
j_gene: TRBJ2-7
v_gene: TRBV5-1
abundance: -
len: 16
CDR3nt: TGCGCCAGCAACCCGGGACAGGGGGCCCGCCTCTACGAGCAGTACTTC
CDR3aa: CASNPGQGARLYEQYF

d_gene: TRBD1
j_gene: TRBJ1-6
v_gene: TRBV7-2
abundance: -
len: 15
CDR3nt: TGTGCCAGCACAGTACTCGGACAGGGACCTTCACCCCTCCACTTT
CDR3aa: CASTVLGQGPSPLHF

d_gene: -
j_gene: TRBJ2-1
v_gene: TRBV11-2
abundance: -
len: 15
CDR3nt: TGTGCCAGCAGCTTGAGCCGGAGCTCCTACAATGAGCAGTTCTTC
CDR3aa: CASSLSRSSYNEQFF

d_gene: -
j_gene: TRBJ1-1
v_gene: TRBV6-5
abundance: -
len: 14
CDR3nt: TGTGCCAGCGGCCCTACAGGCCAGAACACTGAAGCTTTCTTT
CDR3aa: CASGPTGQNTEAFF

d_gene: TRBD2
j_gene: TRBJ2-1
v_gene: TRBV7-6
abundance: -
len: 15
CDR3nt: TGTGCCAGCAGCTCTCTAGCGGACTCCTACAATGAGCAGTTCTTC
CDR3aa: CASSSLADSYNEQFF

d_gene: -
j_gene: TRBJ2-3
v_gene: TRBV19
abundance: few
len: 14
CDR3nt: TGTGCCAGTAGTGACCTAGGGGGGACAGATACGCAGTATTTT
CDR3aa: CASSDLGGTDTQYF

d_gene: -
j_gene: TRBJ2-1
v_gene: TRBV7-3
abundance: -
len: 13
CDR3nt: TGTGCCAGCAGCTCTTCACAGGGAAATGAGCAGTTCTTC
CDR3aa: CASSSSQGNEQFF

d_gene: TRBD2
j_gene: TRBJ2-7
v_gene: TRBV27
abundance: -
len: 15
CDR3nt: TGTGCCAGCAGCCCCCTAGCGGGGGGTTACTACGAGCAGTACTTC
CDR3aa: CASSPLAGGYYEQYF

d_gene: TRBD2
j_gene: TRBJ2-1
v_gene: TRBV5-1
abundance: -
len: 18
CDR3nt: TGCGCCAGCAGCTTAGGTGAAGCGGGAGACGTCTCCTACAATGAGCAGTTCTTC
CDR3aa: CASSLGEAGDVSYNEQFF

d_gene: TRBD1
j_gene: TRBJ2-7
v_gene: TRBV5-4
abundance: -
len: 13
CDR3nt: TGTGCCAGCAGCTTAGGGACAGTAAACGAGCAGTACTTC
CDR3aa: CASSLGTVNEQYF

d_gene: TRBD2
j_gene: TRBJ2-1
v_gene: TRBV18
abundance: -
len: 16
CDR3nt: TGTGCCAGCTCACCCTCTCTAAGCGGGGGTAATAATGAGCAGTTCTTC
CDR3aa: CASSPSLSGGNNEQFF

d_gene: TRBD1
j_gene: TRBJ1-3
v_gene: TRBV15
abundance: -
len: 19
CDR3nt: TGTGCCACCAGCACCCCCAAGGACAGGTCTACAATCCCTGGAAACACCATATATTTT
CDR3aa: CATSTPKDRSTIPGNTIYF

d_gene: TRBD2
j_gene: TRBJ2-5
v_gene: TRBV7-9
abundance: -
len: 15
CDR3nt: TGTGCCAGCAGCTCCTCATTAGCGGGAGGAGAGACCCAGTACTTC
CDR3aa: CASSSSLAGGETQYF

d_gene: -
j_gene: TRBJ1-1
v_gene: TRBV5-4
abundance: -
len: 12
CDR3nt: TGTGCCAGCAGCTTGGGAGGCTCGGTAGCTTTCTTT
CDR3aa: CASSLGGSVAFF

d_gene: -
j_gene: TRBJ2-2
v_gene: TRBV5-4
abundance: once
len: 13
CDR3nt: TGTGCCAGCAGCTTGGACTGGGGCGGGGAGCTGTTTTTT
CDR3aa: CASSLDWGGELFF

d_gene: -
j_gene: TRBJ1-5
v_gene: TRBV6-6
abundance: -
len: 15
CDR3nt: TGTGCCAGCAGCCACGGGGCGGGCGGCAATCAGCCCCAGCATTTT
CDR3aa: CASSHGAGGNQPQHF

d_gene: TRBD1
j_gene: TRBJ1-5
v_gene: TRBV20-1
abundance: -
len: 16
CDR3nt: TGCAGTGCTAGTTCTAAACCGGGACAGAGTAATCAGCCCCAGCATTTT
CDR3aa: CSASSKPGQSNQPQHF

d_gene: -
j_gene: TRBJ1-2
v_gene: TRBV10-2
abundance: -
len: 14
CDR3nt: TGCGCCAGCAGTGAGTCAGGCAGGGGTAACGGCTACACCTTC
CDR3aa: CASSESGRGNGYTF

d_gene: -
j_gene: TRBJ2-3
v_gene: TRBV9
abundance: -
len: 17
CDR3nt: TGTGCCAGCAGCGCGAAATTACAGGGATGGGGGACAGATACGCAGTATTTT
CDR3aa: CASSAKLQGWGTDTQYF

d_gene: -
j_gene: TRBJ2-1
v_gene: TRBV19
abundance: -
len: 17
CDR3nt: TGTGCCAGTAGCGTTGCGTTGTCGGTATGGGGCGACAATGAGCAGTTCTTC
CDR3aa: CASSVALSVWGDNEQFF

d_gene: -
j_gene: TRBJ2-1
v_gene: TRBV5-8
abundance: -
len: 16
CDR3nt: TGTGCCAGCACCACCCGCCGGGCTGCTTATGACAATGAGCAGTTCTTC
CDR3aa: CASTTRRAAYDNEQFF

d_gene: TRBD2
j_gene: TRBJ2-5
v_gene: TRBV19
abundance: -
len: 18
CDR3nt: TGTGCCAGTAGTATAGCGACGGTAGCGGGAGTTTTTTCGGAGACCCAGTACTTC
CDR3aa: CASSIATVAGVFSETQYF

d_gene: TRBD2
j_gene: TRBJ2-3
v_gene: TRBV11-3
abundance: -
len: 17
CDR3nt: TGTGCCAGCAGCTTAGGTGGCCTAGCGGGAGGCACAGATACGCAGTATTTT
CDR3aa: CASSLGGLAGGTDTQYF

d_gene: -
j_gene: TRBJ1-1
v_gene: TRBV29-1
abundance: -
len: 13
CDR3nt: TGCAGCGTAACGGAAATCATGAACACTGAAGCTTTCTTT
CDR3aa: CSVTEIMNTEAFF

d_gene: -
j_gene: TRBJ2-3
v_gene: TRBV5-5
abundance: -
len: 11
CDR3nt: TGTGCCAGCAGCCGCGAGAGTACGCAGTATTTT
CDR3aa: CASSRESTQYF

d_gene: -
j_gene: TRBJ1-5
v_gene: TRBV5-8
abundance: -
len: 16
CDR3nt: TGTGCCAGCAGCTTGGGATCCACGAGGGGCAATCAGCCCCAGCATTTT
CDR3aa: CASSLGSTRGNQPQHF

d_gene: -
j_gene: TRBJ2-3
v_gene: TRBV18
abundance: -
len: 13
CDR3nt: TGTGCCAGCTCACCACAGGGAAGCGATACGCAGTATTTT
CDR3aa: CASSPQGSDTQYF

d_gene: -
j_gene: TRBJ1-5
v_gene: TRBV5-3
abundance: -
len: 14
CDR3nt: TGTGCCAGATCTGGGGGGGACTGCGGACAGCCCCAGCATTTT
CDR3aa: CARSGGDCGQPQHF

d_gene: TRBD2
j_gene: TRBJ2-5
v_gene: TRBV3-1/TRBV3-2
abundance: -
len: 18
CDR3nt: TGTGCCAGCAGCCAAGACACGAGTGCTAGCGGGGTCAGAGAGACCCAGTACTTC
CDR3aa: CASSQDTSASGVRETQYF

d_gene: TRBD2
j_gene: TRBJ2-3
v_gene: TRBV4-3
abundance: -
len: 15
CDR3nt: TGCGCCAGCAGCCCCGGGACTAGCGGGATGTATACGCAGTATTTT
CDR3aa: CASSPGTSGMYTQYF

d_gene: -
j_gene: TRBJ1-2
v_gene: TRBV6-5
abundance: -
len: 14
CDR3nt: TGTGCCAGCAGCCCGGTGGGGGGTATCTATGGCTACACCTTC
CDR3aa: CASSPVGGIYGYTF

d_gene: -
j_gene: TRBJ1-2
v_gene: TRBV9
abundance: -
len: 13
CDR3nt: TGTGCCAGCAGCGGGCGGACACGCGATGGCTACACCTTC
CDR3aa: CASSGRTRDGYTF

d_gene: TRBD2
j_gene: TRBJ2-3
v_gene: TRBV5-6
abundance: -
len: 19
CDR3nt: TGTGCCAGCAGCTCCCCCGGACTAGCGGGAGGGGGGGGCACAGATACGCAGTATTTT
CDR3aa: CASSSPGLAGGGGTDTQYF

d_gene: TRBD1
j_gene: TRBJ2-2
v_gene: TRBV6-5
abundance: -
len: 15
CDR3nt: TGTGCCAGCAGCCCGGACAGGGGGAACACCGGGGAGCTGTTTTTT
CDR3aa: CASSPDRGNTGELFF

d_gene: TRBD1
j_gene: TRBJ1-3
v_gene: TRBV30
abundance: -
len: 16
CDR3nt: TGTGCCTGGAGTTCCGGGACAGGGTCCTCTGGAAACACCATATATTTT
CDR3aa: CAWSSGTGSSGNTIYF

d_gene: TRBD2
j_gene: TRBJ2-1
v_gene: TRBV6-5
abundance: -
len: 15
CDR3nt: TGTGCCAGCAGTTACGCGGGGGGGCCTCTAAATGAGCAGTTCTTC
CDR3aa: CASSYAGGPLNEQFF

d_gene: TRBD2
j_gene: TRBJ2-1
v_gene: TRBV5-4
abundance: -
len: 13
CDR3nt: TGTGCCAGCAAACTAGCGGGAGTCAATGAGCAGTTCTTC
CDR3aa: CASKLAGVNEQFF

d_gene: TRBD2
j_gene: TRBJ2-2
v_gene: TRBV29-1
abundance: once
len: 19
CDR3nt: TGCAGCGTTGAAGATCGGCTGACTAGCGGGGGGGCCTCTACCGGGGAGCTGTTTTTT
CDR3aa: CSVEDRLTSGGASTGELFF

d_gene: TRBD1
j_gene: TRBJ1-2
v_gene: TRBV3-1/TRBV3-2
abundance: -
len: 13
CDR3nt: TGTGCCAGCAGCAGGACAGGGACCTATGGCTACACCTTC
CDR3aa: CASSRTGTYGYTF

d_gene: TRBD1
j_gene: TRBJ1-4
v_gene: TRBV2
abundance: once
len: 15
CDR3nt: TGTGCCAGCAGTCCCTCGACAGGGTCGAATGAAAAACTGTTTTTT
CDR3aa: CASSPSTGSNEKLFF

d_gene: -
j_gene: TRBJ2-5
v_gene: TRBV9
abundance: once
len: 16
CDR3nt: TGTGCCAGCAGCGGAGGCAAACTCCCGTCTCAAGAGACCCAGTACTTC
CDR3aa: CASSGGKLPSQETQYF